In its sample, the clone carrying this T cell receptor beta chain was seen a few times. Its antigen is unknown. This CDR3 has 15 residues. Germline lookup yields CDR1 LGHDT and CDR2 YNNKEL (reference sequence). V lost 2 bases and J 6 bases, leaving 15 bases between the germline ends. The data were obtained in a study of identical twins. Findings of the study overall: Alpha sequences that were out-of-frame and twin-shared showed an excess of low generation probability. Its conclusions, products of cross-sectional statistical analysis, did not come from following the same donors. Beta out-of-frame sequences showed weaker excess twin sharing. The more abundant beta clonotypes in cord blood had fewer insertions, and memory repertoires did not show this.

TCRdb used MiXCR to reprocess the 5' RACE reads, holding one entry per CDR3 protein. The data show nearly 650,000 distinct CDR3 sequences, roughly 6.6% seen once. Another study also made use of these data, one on yellow fever vaccine responses in identical twins.

This receptor was taken from a woman aged 18-35 years in good health. The sample consisted of PBMCs. The V and J genes are TRBV3-1 and TRBJ2-3, with D perhaps matching TRBD1 or TRBD2 (5 bases each). CDR3 DNA: TGTGCCAGCAGCCAAACTCCCGGGACCCGGGATACGCAGTATTTT. It specifies CASSQTPGTRDTQYF.